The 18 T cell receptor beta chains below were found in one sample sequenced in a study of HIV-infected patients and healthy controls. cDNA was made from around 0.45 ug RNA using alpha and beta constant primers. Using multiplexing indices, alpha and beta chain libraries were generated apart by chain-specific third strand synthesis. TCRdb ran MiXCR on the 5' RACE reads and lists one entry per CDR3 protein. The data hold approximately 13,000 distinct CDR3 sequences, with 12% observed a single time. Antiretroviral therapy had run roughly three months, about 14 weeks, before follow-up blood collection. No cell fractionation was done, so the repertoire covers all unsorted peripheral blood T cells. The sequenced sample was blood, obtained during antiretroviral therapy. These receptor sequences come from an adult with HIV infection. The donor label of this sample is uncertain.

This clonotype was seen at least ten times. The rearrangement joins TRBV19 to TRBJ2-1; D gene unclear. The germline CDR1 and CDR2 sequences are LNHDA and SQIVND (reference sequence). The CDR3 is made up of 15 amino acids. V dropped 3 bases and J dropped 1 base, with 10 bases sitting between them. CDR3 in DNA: TGTGCCAGTAGTATGAGCCCTGGTTCCTACAATGAGCAGTTCTTC. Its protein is CASSMSPGSYNEQFF.

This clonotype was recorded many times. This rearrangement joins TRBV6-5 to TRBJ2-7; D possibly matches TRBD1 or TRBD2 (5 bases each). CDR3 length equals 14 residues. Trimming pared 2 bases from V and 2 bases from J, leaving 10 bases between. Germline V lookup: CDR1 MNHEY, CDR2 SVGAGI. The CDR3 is CASSYGWGPYEQYF. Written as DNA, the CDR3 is TGTGCCAGCAGTTACGGGTGGGGACCCTACGAGCAGTACTTC.

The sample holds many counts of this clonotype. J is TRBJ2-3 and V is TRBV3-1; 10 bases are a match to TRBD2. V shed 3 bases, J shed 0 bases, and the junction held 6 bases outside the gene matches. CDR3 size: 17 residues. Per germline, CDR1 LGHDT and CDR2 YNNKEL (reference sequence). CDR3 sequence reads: CASSHSGGGRSTDTQYF. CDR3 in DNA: TGTGCCAGCAGCCACAGCGGGGGGGGCCGTAGCACAGATACGCAGTATTTT.

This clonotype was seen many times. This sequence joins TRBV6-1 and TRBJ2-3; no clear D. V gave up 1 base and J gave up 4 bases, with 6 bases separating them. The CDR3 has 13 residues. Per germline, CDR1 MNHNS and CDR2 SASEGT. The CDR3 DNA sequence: TGTGCCAGCAGTGAAGGAAGAGCAGATACGCAGTATTTT. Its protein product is CASSEGRADTQYF.

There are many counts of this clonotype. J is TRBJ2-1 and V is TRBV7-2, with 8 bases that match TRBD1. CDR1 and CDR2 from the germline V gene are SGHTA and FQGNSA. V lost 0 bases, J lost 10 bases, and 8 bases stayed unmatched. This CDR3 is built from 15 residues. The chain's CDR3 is CASSLAQGAQWEQFF. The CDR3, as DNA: TGTGCCAGCAGCTTAGCGCAGGGGGCCCAATGGGAGCAGTTCTTC.

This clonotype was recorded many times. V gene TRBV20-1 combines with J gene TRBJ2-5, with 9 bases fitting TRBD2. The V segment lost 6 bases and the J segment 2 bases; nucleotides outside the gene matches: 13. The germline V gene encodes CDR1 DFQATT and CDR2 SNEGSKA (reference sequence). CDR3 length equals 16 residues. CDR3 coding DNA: TGCAGTGCGCCTTTCCTGGGACTAGCAGTACAAGAGACCCAGTACTTC. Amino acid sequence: CSAPFLGLAVQETQYF.

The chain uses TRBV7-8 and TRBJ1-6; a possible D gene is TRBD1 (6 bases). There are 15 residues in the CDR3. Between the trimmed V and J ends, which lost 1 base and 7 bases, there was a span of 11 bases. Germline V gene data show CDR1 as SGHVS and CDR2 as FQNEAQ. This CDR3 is CASSLVRGANSPLHF. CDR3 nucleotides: TGTGCCAGCAGCTTAGTTCGGGGGGCAAATTCACCCCTCCACTTT.

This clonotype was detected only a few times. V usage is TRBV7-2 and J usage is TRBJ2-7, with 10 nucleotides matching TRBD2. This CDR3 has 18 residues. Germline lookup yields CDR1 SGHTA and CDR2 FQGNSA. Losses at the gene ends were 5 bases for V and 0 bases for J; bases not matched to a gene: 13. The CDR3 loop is CASSPTVSGRPRSYEQYF. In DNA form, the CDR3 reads TGTGCCAGCAGCCCGACGGTTAGCGGGAGGCCTCGCTCCTACGAGCAGTACTTC.

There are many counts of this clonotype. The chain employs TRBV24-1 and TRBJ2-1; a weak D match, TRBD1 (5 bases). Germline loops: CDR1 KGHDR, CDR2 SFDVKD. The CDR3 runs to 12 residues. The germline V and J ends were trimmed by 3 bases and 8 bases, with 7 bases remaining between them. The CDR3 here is CATSDDSHEQFF. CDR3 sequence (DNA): TGTGCCACCAGTGATGACAGCCATGAGCAGTTCTTC.

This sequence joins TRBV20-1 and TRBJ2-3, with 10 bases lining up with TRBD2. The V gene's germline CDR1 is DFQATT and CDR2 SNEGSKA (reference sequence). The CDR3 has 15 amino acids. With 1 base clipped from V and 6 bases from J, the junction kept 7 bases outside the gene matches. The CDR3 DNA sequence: TGCAGTGCTAGAGCCATAGCGGGGGGCCTGGATACGCAGTATTTT. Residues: CSARAIAGGLDTQYF.

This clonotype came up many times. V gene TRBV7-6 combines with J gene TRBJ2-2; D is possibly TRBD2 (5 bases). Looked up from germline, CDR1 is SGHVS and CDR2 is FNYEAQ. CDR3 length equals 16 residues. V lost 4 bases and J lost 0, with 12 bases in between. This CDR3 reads CASSSPGKTNTGELFF. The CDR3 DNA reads TGTGCCAGCAGCTCCCCCGGGAAAACGAACACCGGGGAGCTGTTTTTT.

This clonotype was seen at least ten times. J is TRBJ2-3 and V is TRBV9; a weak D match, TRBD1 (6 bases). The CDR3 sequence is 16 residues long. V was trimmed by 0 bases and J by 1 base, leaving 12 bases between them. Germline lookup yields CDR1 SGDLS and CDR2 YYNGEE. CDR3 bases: TGTGCCAGCAGCGTAGGGGGGCGGCAACGCACAGATACGCAGTATTTT. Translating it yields CASSVGGRQRTDTQYF.

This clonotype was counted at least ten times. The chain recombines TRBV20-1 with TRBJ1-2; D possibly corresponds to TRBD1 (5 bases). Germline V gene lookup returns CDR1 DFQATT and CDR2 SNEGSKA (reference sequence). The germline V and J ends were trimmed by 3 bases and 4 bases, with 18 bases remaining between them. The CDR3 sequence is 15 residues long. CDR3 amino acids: CSASHRDSSSYGYTF. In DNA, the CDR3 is TGCAGTGCTAGCCACCGGGACTCAAGCTCCTATGGCTACACCTTC.

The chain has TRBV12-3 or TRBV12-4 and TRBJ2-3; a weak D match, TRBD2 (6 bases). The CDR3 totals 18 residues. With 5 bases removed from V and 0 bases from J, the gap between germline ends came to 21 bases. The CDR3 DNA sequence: TGTGCCAGCAGTGCACTCGGCGGGGAGACGGCTAGCACAGATACGCAGTATTTT. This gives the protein CASSALGGETASTDTQYF.

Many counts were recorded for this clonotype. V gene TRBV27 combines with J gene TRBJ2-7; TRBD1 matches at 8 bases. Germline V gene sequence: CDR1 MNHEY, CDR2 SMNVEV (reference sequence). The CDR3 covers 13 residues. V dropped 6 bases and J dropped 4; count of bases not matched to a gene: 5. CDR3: CASRTGEEYEQYF. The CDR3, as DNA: TGTGCCAGCAGGACAGGGGAAGAATACGAGCAGTACTTC.

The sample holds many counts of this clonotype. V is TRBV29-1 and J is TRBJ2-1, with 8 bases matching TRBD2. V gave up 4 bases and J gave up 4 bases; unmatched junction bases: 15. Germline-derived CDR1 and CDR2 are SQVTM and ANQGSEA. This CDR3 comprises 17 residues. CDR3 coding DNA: TGCAGCGTTGTAGACGGCCCTACTAGCGGAGAATACAATGAGCAGTTCTTC. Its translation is CSVVDGPTSGEYNEQFF.

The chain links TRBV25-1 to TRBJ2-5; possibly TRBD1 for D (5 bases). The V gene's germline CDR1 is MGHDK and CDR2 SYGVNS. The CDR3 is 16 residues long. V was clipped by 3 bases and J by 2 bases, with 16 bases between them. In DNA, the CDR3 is TGTGCCAGCAGTGACCCCGGCACAGGAAAACAAGAGACCCAGTACTTC. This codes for CASSDPGTGKQETQYF.

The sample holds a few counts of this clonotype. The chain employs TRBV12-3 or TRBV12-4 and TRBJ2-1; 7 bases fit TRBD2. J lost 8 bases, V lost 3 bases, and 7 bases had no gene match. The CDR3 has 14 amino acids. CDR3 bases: TGTGCCAGCAGTTTTAAGGGCGGGAGAGATGAGCAGTTCTTC. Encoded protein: CASSFKGGRDEQFF.